The 17 T cell receptor beta chains presented below share a single source sample, sequenced in a study of T-cell reconstitution after alpha-beta-depleted transplantation in children. Preparation of the TCRbeta library was carried out with unique molecular identifiers. Using its own MiXCR run on the PCR reads, TCRdb lists one record per CDR3 protein. Found here are about 610,000 distinct CDR3 sequences, under 12% of them singletons; the top ten hold approximately 4.1%. Sequencing was performed on PBMCs from the stem cell graft donor, taken from the stem cell graft. These receptors came from a human donor who donated a stem cell graft to a child with acute myeloid leukemia.

This clonotype was found many times. This chain joins TRBV7-6 and TRBJ1-3; D is undetermined. Germline V CDR1 and CDR2: SGHVS, FNYEAQ. This CDR3 has 15 amino acids. The V and J ends lost 7 bases and 0 bases respectively, with 13 bases between them. CDR3 amino acids: CASKSSLDSGNTIYF. CDR3 in DNA: TGTGCCAGCAAGAGTAGTCTCGACTCTGGAAACACCATATATTTT.

This clonotype was detected only a few times. The chain links TRBV27 to TRBJ2-4, with D unresolved. V lost 7 bases and J 0 bases, leaving 7 bases between the germline ends. This CDR3 is 13 amino acids long. Germline V CDR1 and CDR2: MNHEY, SMNVEV (reference sequence). The DNA of the CDR3 is TGTGCCAGCAAACAACTAGCCAAAAACATTCAGTACTTC. Translation gives CASKQLAKNIQYF.

This clonotype was observed a few times. This sequence joins TRBV5-1 and TRBJ1-4, with a tentative D call TRBD1 (6 bases). This CDR3 is built from 14 residues. V was pared by 4 bases and J by 5 bases, with 12 bases between. Germline CDR1 is SGHRS and CDR2 is YFSETQ. CDR3 nucleotide sequence: TGCGCCAGCAGCCTGGGACACGCGAATGAAAAACTGTTTTTT. This translates into CASSLGHANEKLFF.

A few counts support this clonotype. The chain couples TRBV24-1 to TRBJ2-1; D is unclear. Trimming took off 3 bases at V and 7 bases at J, with 9 bases between the two ends. Germline V gene sequence: CDR1 KGHDR, CDR2 SFDVKD. This CDR3 has 13 residues. The CDR3 sequence: CATSDLRMNEQFF. The CDR3 bases are TGTGCCACCAGTGATCTCAGGATGAATGAGCAGTTCTTC.

This clonotype was seen a handful of times. The J gene is TRBJ2-1, the V gene TRBV27, with 9 bases matching TRBD2. The CDR3 is made up of 15 amino acids. Germline lookup yields CDR1 MNHEY and CDR2 SMNVEV (reference sequence). V shed 8 bases, J shed 0 bases, and the junction held 5 bases outside the gene matches. CDR3 amino acids: CASGAGGYSYNEQFF. For the CDR3, the DNA is TGTGCCAGCGGAGCGGGAGGATACTCCTACAATGAGCAGTTCTTC.

The rearrangement links TRBV5-1 to TRBJ2-5, with TRBD2 identical over 8 bases. Germline trimming cut 7 bases from V and 5 bases from J; bases unmatched to any gene: 10. This CDR3 region has 14 residues. CDR1 is SGHRS and CDR2 is YFSETQ in the germline V gene. The CDR3 DNA is TGCGCCAGCTATCCCCAAGCGGGAGAGGAGACCCAGTACTTC. It encodes CASYPQAGEETQYF.

This clonotype showed up just a few times. The chain carries TRBV30 and TRBJ2-7; 7 positions agree with TRBD2. The trim removed 3 bases at V and 3 bases at J, leaving 5 bases unmatched. The CDR3 runs to 13 residues. Germline V CDR1 and CDR2: GTSNPN, SVGIG (reference sequence). The CDR3 protein is CAWRGGTNYEQYF. The CDR3 DNA reads TGTGCCTGGAGGGGCGGGACTAACTACGAGCAGTACTTC.

CDR3 DNA: TGTGCCACCAGCAGAGACCCCGGGGTCGGGACCCAGTACTTC. It translates to CATSRDPGVGTQYF. This rearrangement joins TRBV15 to TRBJ2-5, with D possibly matching TRBD2 (5 bases). V was trimmed by 0 bases and J by 7 bases, leaving 12 bases between them. This CDR3 comprises 14 residues. Germline assignment: CDR1 LNHNV and CDR2 YYDKDF (reference sequence).

This clonotype was detected ten times or more. V gene TRBV7-9 combines with J gene TRBJ1-5, with 10 bases fitting TRBD1. Germline values: CDR1 SEHNR, CDR2 FQNEAQ (reference sequence). The CDR3 length is 15 residues. With V trimmed by 5 bases and J by 7 bases, 8 bases remained unmatched. In DNA form, the CDR3 reads TGTGCCAGCAGCGCGGGGACAGGGGAAAAGCAGCCCCAGCATTTT. Translating gives CASSAGTGEKQPQHF.

A few counts support this clonotype. V and J are TRBV4-3 and TRBJ2-7; D may correspond to TRBD1 or TRBD2 (5 bases each). This CDR3 region has 16 residues. V lost 4 bases, J lost 2 bases, and 18 bases lay in between. Germline V gene lookup returns CDR1 LGHNA and CDR2 YSLEER. For the CDR3, the DNA is TGCGCCAGCAGCCGCACAGTTCGGGACGCGACCTACGAGCAGTACTTC. Its translation: CASSRTVRDATYEQYF.

Comment on this clonotype: This CDR3 is missing its conserved last phenylalanine or tryptophan, likely due to a read error. The V gene is TRBV9, the J gene TRBJ2-5; D gene ambiguous. The V gene lost 2 bases and the J gene lost 1 base, with 12 bases spanning the gap. The CDR3 is 15 residues long. The germline V gene has CDR1 SGDLS and CDR2 YYNGEE. The DNA for the CDR3 is TGTGCCAGCAGCGTCACTCCGGACCGCCAAGAGACCCAGTACTTG. It is translated as CASSVTPDRQETQYL.

This clonotype has just a few counts. The genes are TRBV12-3 or TRBV12-4 and TRBJ2-6; TRBD2 is a possible D gene (5 bases). CDR3 length equals 15 residues. The V and J ends lost 6 bases and 0 bases respectively, with 9 bases between them. The DNA for the CDR3 is TGTGCCAGCAGGAGAAGCGGCTCTGGGGCCAACGTCCTGACTTTC. This sequence encodes CASRRSGSGANVLTF.

The chain uses TRBV2 and TRBJ2-1, with D perhaps TRBD2 (7 bases). The CDR3 is made up of 12 amino acids. The germline CDR1 and CDR2 sequences are SNHLY and FYNNEI. V lost 7 bases and J lost 8, with 12 bases in between. As DNA, the CDR3 is TGTGCCAGCACCCGAGGGGGGGATGAGCAGTTCTTC. Its protein is CASTRGGDEQFF.

The rearrangement links TRBV15 to TRBJ2-4, with D perhaps TRBD2 (6 bases). The germline V and J ends were trimmed by 4 bases and 0 bases, with 10 bases remaining between them. Looked up from germline, CDR1 is LNHNV and CDR2 is YYDKDF (reference sequence). The CDR3 contains 15 residues. The CDR3 bases are TGTGCCACCAGCACGGTGGGACTAGCCAAAAACATTCAGTACTTC. Translating gives CATSTVGLAKNIQYF.

The chain combines TRBV18 with TRBJ1-1; a weak D match, TRBD1 (6 bases). The ends were cut back, 6 bases at V and 1 base at J, with 15 bases in the middle. The CDR3 loop spans 15 amino acids. CDR1 and CDR2 from the germline V gene are KGHSH and LQKENI. The CDR3 protein is CASSTRGDQNTEAFF. The CDR3 nucleotides read TGTGCCAGCTCCACGAGGGGGGACCAGAACACTGAAGCTTTCTTT.

The chain recombines TRBV12-3 or TRBV12-4 with TRBJ1-1, with D unclear. This CDR3 spans 12 amino acids. V lost 7 bases, J lost 1 base, and 7 bases lay in between. The CDR3 loop reads CASTRSNTEAFF. In DNA form, the CDR3 reads TGTGCCAGCACGCGGTCGAACACTGAAGCTTTCTTT.

This clonotype was seen many times. V and J are TRBV9 and TRBJ1-5, with 7 bases that match TRBD1. The CDR3 length is 15 residues. The germline CDR1 and CDR2 sequences are SGDLS and YYNGEE. V was pared by 0 bases and J by 3 bases, with 3 bases of the junction left unmatched. The CDR3 protein is CASSVGQGYNQPQHF. CDR3 nucleotide sequence: TGTGCCAGCAGCGTAGGACAGGGATACAATCAGCCCCAGCATTTT.